Listed here are 26 T cell receptor beta chains from one sample, sequenced in a study of cytotoxic CD8 clonotypes in ibrutinib-treated CLL. Clones were sequenced by immunoSEQ multiplex PCR, and TCRdb holds only the in-frame ones, with some missing. This sample has tens of thousands of clones, with 45% to 60% found just once. Sequenced here: PBMCs, sampled before ibrutinib treatment. These receptor sequences come from a human donor with chronic lymphocytic leukemia.

The sample holds one count of this clone. The chain employs TRBV6-5 and TRBJ2-1; TRBD1 matches at 7 bases. Germline V CDR1 and CDR2: MNHEY, SVGAGI. Germline trimming cut 4 bases from V and 6 bases from J; bases unmatched to any gene: 9. CDR3 length: 15 residues. The CDR3 loop is CASSWGQGVGNEQFF. CDR3 nucleotides: TGTGCCAGCAGTTGGGGTCAGGGGGTCGGCAATGAGCAGTTCTTC.

This clone was counted between two and nine times. The chain has TRBV13 and TRBJ1-2; D is undetermined. Deletions cut 2 bases from V and 4 bases from J, with 8 bases between. Germline lookup yields CDR1 PRHDT and CDR2 FYEKMQ (reference sequence). The CDR3 has 13 amino acids. The CDR3 DNA follows: TGTGCCAGCAGCTTATCAGGAAGCTATGGCTACACCTTC. Translation: CASSLSGSYGYTF.

The CDR3 nucleotides are TGTGCCAGCTCACCCGACAGGGGTTCCTACGAGCAGTACTTC. Protein sequence: CASSPDRGSYEQYF. The chain has TRBV18 and TRBJ2-7; TRBD1 agrees at 8 bases. The CDR3 totals 14 residues. Germline CDR1 KGHSH, CDR2 LQKENI. V lost 3 bases, J lost 1 base, and 2 bases stayed unmatched.

By share of the sample, this clone is medium-sized. The chain couples TRBV19 to TRBJ1-5, with D possibly matching TRBD1 (6 bases). V gave up 3 bases and J gave up 7 bases, with 13 bases separating them. Looked up from germline, CDR1 is LNHDA and CDR2 is SQIVND (reference sequence). This CDR3 has 14 amino acids. Here the CDR3 DNA reads TGTGCCAGTAGTATCGGCAGGGGCAGCCAGCCCCAGCATTTT. It translates to CASSIGRGSQPQHF. Filled out from reference TRBV19 and TRBJ1-5, the complete variable domain reads DGGITQSPKYLFRKEGQNVTLSCEQNLNHDAMYWYRQDPGQGLRLIYYSQIVNDFQKGDIAEGYSVSREKKESFPLTVTSAQKNPTAFYLCASSIGRGSQPQHFGDGTRLSIL.

This clone came up a few times. The rearrangement joins TRBV4-1 to TRBJ2-7, with 13 positions matching TRBD2. The CDR3 has 17 amino acids. With 4 bases clipped from V and 3 bases from J, the junction kept 9 bases outside the gene matches. Germline V gives CDR1 MGHRA, CDR2 YSYEKL. DNA for the CDR3: TGCGCCAGCAGCCCCGGACTAGCGGGAGCAGAAAACTACGAGCAGTACTTC. This encodes CASSPGLAGAENYEQYF.

The J gene is TRBJ2-1, the V gene TRBV9; 10 bases align to TRBD2. Germline CDR1 reads SGDLS; CDR2 reads YYNGEE. V lost 0 bases to trimming and J lost 4 bases; unmatched junction nucleotides: 1. The CDR3 totals 15 residues. The CDR3 DNA is TGTGCCAGCAGCGTAGAAGCGGGAGGGTACAATGAGCAGTTCTTC. It translates to CASSVEAGGYNEQFF.

A remark on this clone: One end of the junction does not line up with germline, which may come from a read error. The J gene is TRBJ2-1, the V gene TRBV9, with D unresolved. From germline, CDR1 is SGDLS and CDR2 YYNGEE. The CDR3 is 17 residues long. The chain's CDR3 is CASSVGTGGAAHNERFF. In nucleotides, the CDR3 is TGTGCCAGCAGCGTAGGAACGGGCGGCGCCGCCCACAATGAGCGGTTCTTC.

The chain joins TRBV7-2 to TRBJ2-7, with D perhaps matching TRBD2 (5 bases). Germline values: CDR1 SGHTA, CDR2 FQGNSA. The V gene lost 8 bases and the J gene lost 3 bases, with 8 bases spanning the gap. There are 11 residues in the CDR3. The CDR3 loop is CASRSVYEQYF. CDR3 DNA sequence: TGTGCCAGCCGTAGCGTCTACGAGCAGTACTTC. Variable domain in full (rest from reference TRBV7-2 and TRBJ2-7): GAGVSQSPSNKVTEKGKDVELRCDPISGHTALYWYRQSLGQGLEFLIYFQGNSAPDKSGLPSDRFSAERTGGSVSTLTIQRTQQEDSAVYLCASRSVYEQYFGPGTRLTVT.

V is TRBV6-6 and J is TRBJ2-7, with unresolved D. CDR3 length: 13 residues. With 0 bases removed from V and 6 bases from J, the gap between germline ends came to 9 bases. The V gene's germline CDR1 is MNHNY and CDR2 SVGAGI (reference sequence). The CDR3 DNA sequence: TGTGCCAGCAGTTACTCCCACGGTTTCGAGCAGTACTTC. This translates into CASSYSHGFEQYF.

This clone was observed a few times. CDR3 sequence reads: CASSNDRGGYTF. Written as DNA, the CDR3 is TGCGCCAGCAGCAATGACAGGGGTGGCTACACCTTC. The chain has TRBV5-1 and TRBJ1-2, with 8 bases lining up with TRBD1. The germline CDR1 and CDR2 sequences are SGHRS and YFSETQ. The junction had 3 bases not matched to a gene; V was cut back by 4 bases and J by 7 bases. The CDR3 has 12 residues.

The chain employs TRBV7-6 and TRBJ2-1; tentatively, D is TRBD2 (6 bases). CDR1 is SGHVS and CDR2 is FNYEAQ in the germline V gene. The CDR3 covers 16 residues. V lost 1 base, J lost 1 base, and 11 bases lay in between. The CDR3 protein is CASSLDSSASYNEQFF. CDR3 bases: TGTGCCAGCAGCTTAGATTCTAGCGCTTCCTACAATGAGCAGTTCTTC. Full variable domain (rest looked up from reference TRBV7-6 and TRBJ2-1): GAGVSQSPRYKVTKRGQDVALRCDPISGHVSLYWYRQALGQGPEFLTYFNYEAQQDKSGLPNDRFSAERPEGSISTLTIQRTEQRDSAMYRCASSLDSSASYNEQFFGPGTRLTVL.

This CDR3 reads CASSQPGGRETQYF. Here the CDR3 DNA reads TGTGCCAGCAGCCAGCCGGGGGGACGAGAGACCCAGTACTTC. This chain uses TRBV5-4 with TRBJ2-5, with 7 nucleotides matching TRBD2. The CDR3 length is 14 residues. The ends lost 4 bases at V and 4 bases at J; junction bases unmatched: 7. CDR1 is SGHNT, CDR2 YYREEE, per germline (reference sequence).

This clone was found a few times. V gene TRBV7-8 combines with J gene TRBJ2-3, with 7 bases fitting TRBD2. V shed 7 bases, J shed 3 bases, and the junction held 4 bases outside the gene matches. The germline gives CDR1 SGHVS, CDR2 FQNEAQ. The CDR3 extends over 13 amino acids. This CDR3 reads CASIGGRTDTQYF. The CDR3 DNA follows: TGTGCCAGCATCGGCGGGAGAACAGATACGCAGTATTTT.

This clone occurred a few times. V is TRBV11-2 and J is TRBJ2-7, with TRBD2 matching 8 bases. CDR3 size: 13 residues. The trim removed 8 bases at V and 0 bases at J, leaving 3 bases unmatched. CDR1 SGHAT and CDR2 FQNNGV come from the germline V gene. Here the CDR3 DNA reads TGTGCCAGCGGACGGGGGGGCTCCTACGAGCAGTACTTC. It yields the protein CASGRGGSYEQYF.

This clone was detected only a few times. The chain links TRBV2 to TRBJ2-3; no clear D gene. CDR1 is SNHLY and CDR2 is FYNNEI in the germline V gene. The CDR3 totals 14 residues. Trimming shortened V by 2 bases and J by 0 bases, and 6 bases separated the two germline ends. CDR3 nucleotide sequence: TGTGCCAGCAGTGAATACACGAGCACAGATACGCAGTATTTT. As protein: CASSEYTSTDTQYF.

The chain links TRBV10-3 to TRBJ2-7; TRBD2 matches 7 bases. The trim removed 3 bases at V and 2 bases at J, leaving 4 bases unmatched. CDR3 length equals 14 residues. Germline assignment: CDR1 ENHRY and CDR2 SYGVKD. The chain's CDR3 is CAISDWLAAYEQYF. The CDR3 region has the DNA TGTGCCATCAGTGATTGGCTAGCGGCCTACGAGCAGTACTTC.

This clone has just a few counts. The V call is TRBV20-1, the J call TRBJ1-2; the D is unclear. The CDR3 contains 11 residues. Germline lookup yields CDR1 DFQATT and CDR2 SNEGSKA (reference sequence). This chain's CDR3 is CKSRGNYGYTF. CDR3 nucleotide sequence: TGCAAGTCCCGGGGTAACTATGGCTACACCTTC.

The V call is TRBV2, the J call TRBJ2-2, with a weak D call TRBD2 (6 bases). V lost 2 bases and J 4 bases, leaving 11 bases between the germline ends. Germline values: CDR1 SNHLY, CDR2 FYNNEI. This CDR3 contains 15 residues. The CDR3 nucleotides are TGTGCCAGCAGTGAAACTGGCGGGGCCACCGGGGAGCTGTTTTTT. Translating it yields CASSETGGATGELFF.

This chain joins TRBV4-3 and TRBJ2-2, with TRBD2 matching over 9 bases. Trimming took 0 bases from V and 7 from J; bases not matched to a gene: 6. CDR1 and CDR2 from the germline V gene are LGHNA and YSLEER. The CDR3 has 16 amino acids. For the CDR3, the DNA is TGCGCCAGCAGCCAAGATGGCGGGAGGGCCGGCGGGGAGCTGTTTTTT. It encodes CASSQDGGRAGGELFF.

This clone came up a few times. V usage is TRBV7-9 and J usage is TRBJ1-1; D is unresolved. CDR1 SEHNR and CDR2 FQNEAQ come from the germline V gene (reference sequence). This CDR3 spans 11 amino acids. V lost 6 bases and J lost 2, with 4 bases in between. The CDR3 DNA reads as TGTGCCAGCAGTCGAAACACTGAAGCTTTCTTT. Protein: CASSRNTEAFF.

The rearrangement uses TRBV7-3 and TRBJ2-5; D unresolved. The V end lost 2 bases, the J end lost 3 bases, and 7 bases lay between the germline ends. The CDR3 length is 13 residues. CDR1 is SGHTA, CDR2 FQGTGA, per germline. In nucleotides, the CDR3 is TGTGCCAGCAGCTTACCTAGAAAAGAGACCCAGTACTTC. This encodes CASSLPRKETQYF.

The chain links TRBV29-1 to TRBJ1-2, with 8 bases matching TRBD1. V lost 4 bases and J lost 3; bases outside the gene matches: 10. Germline CDR1 reads SQVTM; CDR2 reads ANQGSEA. The CDR3 is 15 amino acids. The CDR3: CSVANRGGVYYGYTF. The DNA of the CDR3 is TGCAGCGTTGCGAACAGGGGGGGGGTTTACTATGGCTACACCTTC. Full variable domain (outside the CDR3, taken from reference TRBV29-1 and TRBJ1-2): SAVISQKPSRDICQRGTSLTIQCQVDSQVTMMFWYRQQPGQSLTLIATANQGSEATYESGFVIDKFPISRPNLTFSTLTVSNMSPEDSSIYLCSVANRGGVYYGYTFGSGTRLTVV.

This clone occurred a few times. The chain carries TRBV29-1 and TRBJ2-5, with D perhaps matching TRBD1 or TRBD2 (6 bases each). From germline, CDR1 is SQVTM and CDR2 ANQGSEA. This CDR3 has 14 residues. V lost 4 bases to trimming and J lost 4 bases, with 16 bases between them. The CDR3 DNA follows: TGCAGCGTTGGATACGGGGGCTTTGCAGAGACCCAGTACTTC. It encodes CSVGYGGFAETQYF. The whole variable domain, remainder taken from reference TRBV29-1 and TRBJ2-5, is SAVISQKPSRDICQRGTSLTIQCQVDSQVTMMFWYRQQPGQSLTLIATANQGSEATYESGFVIDKFPISRPNLTFSTLTVSNMSPEDSSIYLCSVGYGGFAETQYFGPGTRLLVL.

This CDR3 is CASSVKRGYTGNEQFF. In nucleotides, the CDR3 is TGTGCCAGCAGTGTTAAGCGGGGGTACACTGGGAATGAGCAGTTCTTC. The chain combines TRBV2 with TRBJ2-1, with 8 bases matching TRBD2. This CDR3 has 16 residues. Germline V gene data show CDR1 as SNHLY and CDR2 as FYNNEI. Unmatched junction bases numbered 12, after V lost 4 bases and J lost 7 bases.

V gene TRBV25-1 combines with J gene TRBJ2-7; D might be TRBD1 (5 bases). This CDR3 is built from 12 residues. V was cut by 7 bases and J by 3 bases, with 10 bases left in between. The germline V gene has CDR1 MGHDK and CDR2 SYGVNS. CDR3: CASTDIHYEQYF. The CDR3 DNA reads TGTGCCAGCACGGACATTCACTACGAGCAGTACTTC.

A few counts support this clone. J is TRBJ1-2 and V is TRBV12-1. TRBV12-1 is shown as a pseudogene. The CDR3 has 14 amino acids. In DNA, the CDR3 is TGTGCCAGCAGCTTTGCGCGGATATTTAATGGCTACACCTTC. Protein sequence: CASSFARIFNGYTF.